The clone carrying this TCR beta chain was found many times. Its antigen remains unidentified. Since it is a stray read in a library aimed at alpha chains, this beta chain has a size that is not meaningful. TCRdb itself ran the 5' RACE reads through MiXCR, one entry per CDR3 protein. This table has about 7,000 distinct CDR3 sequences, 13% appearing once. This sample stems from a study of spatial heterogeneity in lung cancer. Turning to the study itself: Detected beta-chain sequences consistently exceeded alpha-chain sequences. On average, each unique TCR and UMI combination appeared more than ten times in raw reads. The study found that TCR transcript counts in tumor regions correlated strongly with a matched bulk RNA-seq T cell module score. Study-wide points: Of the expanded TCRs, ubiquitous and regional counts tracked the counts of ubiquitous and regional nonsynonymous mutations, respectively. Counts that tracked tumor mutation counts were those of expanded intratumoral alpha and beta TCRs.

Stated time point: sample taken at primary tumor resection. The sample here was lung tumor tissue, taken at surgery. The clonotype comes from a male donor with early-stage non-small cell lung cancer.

CDR3 residues: CASSSPPSETQYF. For the CDR3, the DNA is TGTGCCAGCAGTTCCCCCCCAAGTGAAACCCAGTACTTC. This chain uses TRBV28 with TRBJ2-5; D is undetermined. Germline V gene sequence: CDR1 MDHEN, CDR2 SYDVKM. Trimming removed 4 bases at V and 8 bases at J, with 14 bases between. The CDR3 consists of 13 residues.